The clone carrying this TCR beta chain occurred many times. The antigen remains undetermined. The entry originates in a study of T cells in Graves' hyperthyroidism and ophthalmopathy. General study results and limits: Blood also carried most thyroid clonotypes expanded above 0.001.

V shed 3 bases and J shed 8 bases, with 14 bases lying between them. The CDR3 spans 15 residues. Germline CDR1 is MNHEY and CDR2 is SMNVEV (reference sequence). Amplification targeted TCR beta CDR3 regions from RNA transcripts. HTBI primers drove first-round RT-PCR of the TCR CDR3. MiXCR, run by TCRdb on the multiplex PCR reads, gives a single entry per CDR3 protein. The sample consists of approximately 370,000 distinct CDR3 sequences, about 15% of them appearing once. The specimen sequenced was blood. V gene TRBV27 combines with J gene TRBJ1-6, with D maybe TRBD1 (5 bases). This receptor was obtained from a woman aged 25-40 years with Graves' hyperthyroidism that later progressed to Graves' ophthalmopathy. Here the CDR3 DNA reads TGTGCCAGCAGTTTGATTGCAGGGCAGTATTCACCCCTCCACTTT. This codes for CASSLIAGQYSPLHF.